The 25 T cell receptor beta chains presented below share a single source sample, sequenced in a study of shared clonotypes between healthy human individuals. Using immunoSEQ multiplex PCR, the repertoire was profiled, and TCRdb retains in-frame clones only, with some absent. The table shows millions of clones, with approximately 94% occurring only once. Sequencing input: naive CD4+ T cells sorted from blood. As for subset: CD45RA+ positively selected. These receptors were obtained from a man aged 18 to 35 in good health.

The chain couples TRBV6-6 to TRBJ1-5; 7 positions agree with TRBD1. The CDR3 extends over 16 amino acids. Trimming removed 6 bases from V and 0 bases from J; junction bases left unmatched: 8. Per the germline V gene, CDR1 is MNHNY and CDR2 is SVGAGI (reference sequence). As DNA, the CDR3 is TGTGCCAGCAGGCGATTAACAGGGGATAGCAATCAGCCCCAGCATTTT. As protein: CASRRLTGDSNQPQHF.

The chain has TRBV18 and TRBJ2-7; TRBD2 is a possible D gene (6 bases). Trimming pared 3 bases from V and 6 bases from J, leaving 15 bases between. The CDR3 contains 14 residues. The germline V gene encodes CDR1 KGHSH and CDR2 LQKENI. DNA of the CDR3: TGTGCCAGCTCACCTCAGACGGGAGCAAGCGAGCAGTACTTC. It yields the protein CASSPQTGASEQYF.

This chain links TRBV19 with TRBJ2-1; 11 bases are shared with TRBD2. Per the germline V gene, CDR1 is LNHDA and CDR2 is SQIVND (reference sequence). This CDR3 spans 17 amino acids. With 5 bases clipped from V and 4 bases from J, the junction kept 10 bases outside the gene matches. CDR3 sequence: CASSLPGLAAEYNEQFF. As DNA, the CDR3 is TGTGCCAGTAGTCTCCCGGGACTAGCGGCTGAATACAATGAGCAGTTCTTC.

The rearrangement joins TRBV19 to TRBJ2-3; the D gene is possibly TRBD1 (5 bases). Germline-derived CDR1 and CDR2 are LNHDA and SQIVND (reference sequence). The CDR3 loop spans 13 amino acids. V lost 4 bases and J lost 4, with 9 bases in between. Here the CDR3 reads CASSNSRADTQYF. The CDR3 region has the DNA TGTGCCAGTAGTAATAGCAGGGCAGATACGCAGTATTTT.

This sequence joins TRBV6-5 and TRBJ1-4; D uncertain. The CDR3 loop spans 15 amino acids. CDR1 is MNHEY and CDR2 is SVGAGI in the germline V gene. V lost 0 bases to trimming and J lost 8 bases, with 13 bases between them. In nucleotides, the CDR3 is TGTGCCAGCAGTTACTCAGGAGGGTTCGCGGAAAAACTGTTTTTT. This translates into CASSYSGGFAEKLFF.

V gene TRBV6-5 combines with J gene TRBJ2-7; weak D call: TRBD1 (7 bases). Trimming stripped 7 bases from V and 1 base from J, with 11 bases between. The CDR3 length is 13 residues. Germline lookup yields CDR1 MNHEY and CDR2 SVGAGI. For the CDR3, the DNA is TGTGCCAGCATGGCAGGGGGGTCCTACGAGCAGTACTTC. Its protein product is CASMAGGSYEQYF.

The rearrangement uses TRBV2 and TRBJ2-3; 12 nucleotides agree with TRBD2. CDR1 SNHLY and CDR2 FYNNEI come from the germline V gene. V dropped 5 bases and J dropped 1; count of bases not matched to a gene: 4. This CDR3 region has 16 residues. CDR3 protein: CASSLTSGRGTDTQYF. The CDR3 nucleotides are TGTGCCAGCAGTTTGACTAGCGGGAGAGGCACAGATACGCAGTATTTT.

The gene calls are TRBV27 and TRBJ2-3; weak D call: TRBD1 (5 bases). Between the trimmed V and J ends, which lost 2 bases and 4 bases, there was a span of 10 bases. The CDR3 runs to 14 residues. Germline V gene data show CDR1 as MNHEY and CDR2 as SMNVEV (reference sequence). The CDR3 DNA reads as TGTGCCAGCAGTTTAACAAGACAGCCAGATACGCAGTATTTT. Its protein is CASSLTRQPDTQYF.

DNA for the CDR3: TGTGCCAGCAGTTTATCCCTCCCGACAGGGGGCTATGGCTACACCTTC. Translation: CASSLSLPTGGYGYTF. The gene calls are TRBV27 and TRBJ1-2, with 9 nucleotides matching TRBD1. The trim removed 0 bases at V and 4 bases at J, leaving 6 bases unmatched. Germline CDR1 is MNHEY and CDR2 is SMNVEV (reference sequence). The CDR3 length is 16 residues.

CDR3 in amino acids: CASELSGTEAFF. The CDR3 DNA reads TGTGCCAGTGAGTTATCCGGAACTGAAGCTTTCTTT. The chain is built from TRBV19 and TRBJ1-1; D not resolved. CDR3 size: 12 residues. The germline V gene encodes CDR1 LNHDA and CDR2 SQIVND (reference sequence). Trimming cost V 8 bases and J 5 bases, with 12 bases left between them.

CDR3 coding DNA: TGTGCCAGCAGTTTTTCAGGGGCCCTCTCCTACGAGCAGTACTTC. This codes for CASSFSGALSYEQYF. The rearrangement links TRBV28 to TRBJ2-7; D possibly corresponds to TRBD1 (6 bases). CDR1 MDHEN and CDR2 SYDVKM come from the germline V gene. Trimming shortened V by 3 bases and J by 0 bases, and 12 bases separated the two germline ends. CDR3 size: 15 residues.

V usage is TRBV5-1 and J usage is TRBJ2-7; possibly TRBD2 for D (5 bases). The ends were cut back, 0 bases at V and 6 bases at J, with 16 bases in the middle. The CDR3 has 15 amino acids. Germline V gene data show CDR1 as SGHRS and CDR2 as YFSETQ. The CDR3 DNA is TGCGCCAGCAGCTTGGGGACTTTCCCTCATCGCGAGCAGTACTTC. It translates to CASSLGTFPHREQYF.

This sequence joins TRBV19 and TRBJ2-2; 7 bases agree with TRBD1. V was pared by 7 bases and J by 4 bases, with 6 bases of the junction left unmatched. Germline V gene data show CDR1 as LNHDA and CDR2 as SQIVND (reference sequence). CDR3 size: 14 residues. The CDR3 sequence is CASTTTGFTGELFF. CDR3 nucleotide sequence: TGTGCCAGTACCACGACAGGGTTCACCGGGGAGCTGTTTTTT.

The chain is built from TRBV7-2 and TRBJ2-5, with D possibly matching TRBD2 (5 bases). The CDR3 contains 15 residues. Trimming stripped 2 bases from V and 1 base from J, with 11 bases between. Looked up from germline, CDR1 is SGHTA and CDR2 is FQGNSA. This CDR3 is CASSLNGLAQETQYF. The CDR3, as DNA: TGTGCCAGCAGCTTAAACGGGCTAGCCCAAGAGACCCAGTACTTC.

J is TRBJ1-1 and V is TRBV2; D is possibly TRBD1 (5 bases). Trimming took off 5 bases at V and 1 base at J, with 14 bases between the two ends. Per the germline V gene, CDR1 is SNHLY and CDR2 is FYNNEI. The CDR3 totals 15 residues. The CDR3 DNA sequence: TGTGCCAGCAGTTGGGTCGACGGGGCGAACACTGAAGCTTTCTTT. This encodes CASSWVDGANTEAFF.

The rearrangement joins TRBV21-1 to TRBJ1-5; the tabulated D call, TRBD1, remains unverified against the DNA. TRBV21-1 is deemed a pseudogene. The CDR3 runs to 19 residues. DNA for the CDR3: TGTGCCAGCAGCGCTCTAGGACAGGGGGACGCATATAGCAATCAGCCCCAGCATTTT. Amino acid sequence: CASSALGQGDAYSNQPQHF.

The rearrangement links TRBV27 to TRBJ2-7; a possible D gene is TRBD1 (6 bases). V lost 4 bases and J 5 bases, leaving 12 bases between the germline ends. The CDR3 loop spans 13 amino acids. Germline loops: CDR1 MNHEY, CDR2 SMNVEV (reference sequence). CDR3 sequence reads: CASSSLQGHEQYF. The CDR3 DNA sequence: TGTGCCAGCAGTTCGCTACAGGGACACGAGCAGTACTTC.

V gene TRBV30 combines with J gene TRBJ2-7; TRBD2 matches at 10 bases. Germline assignment: CDR1 GTSNPN and CDR2 SVGIG (reference sequence). The CDR3 spans 16 residues. J lost 1 base, V lost 0 bases, and 6 bases had no gene match. The CDR3 DNA reads TGTGCCTGGAGTGTACCTCGGACTAGCGGTTCCTACGAGCAGTACTTC. It is translated as CAWSVPRTSGSYEQYF.

The chain has TRBV30 and TRBJ2-5; D is unclear. Germline CDR1 reads GTSNPN; CDR2 reads SVGIG (reference sequence). V lost 3 bases, J lost 4 bases, and 12 bases lay in between. The CDR3 is 13 residues long. The CDR3 region is CAWSLRLRETQYF. The CDR3 region has the DNA TGTGCCTGGAGCTTAAGGTTAAGAGAGACCCAGTACTTC.

This chain links TRBV12-5 with TRBJ2-2; the D gene could be TRBD1 or TRBD2 (5 bases each). Germline V lookup: CDR1 LGHNT, CDR2 FRNRAP. The CDR3 runs 15 residues. V lost 0 bases to trimming and J lost 6 bases, with 11 bases between them. DNA for the CDR3: TGTGCTAGTGGTTTGGTAGGTCAGGGACCCGGGGAGCTGTTTTTT. Amino acids: CASGLVGQGPGELFF.

This chain connects TRBV7-2 to TRBJ1-5; D unclear. The CDR3 is 18 residues long. The V gene lost 0 bases and the J gene lost 0 bases, with 15 bases spanning the gap. CDR1 is SGHTA and CDR2 is FQGNSA in the germline V gene. The CDR3 loop reads CASSLALIGEDSNQPQHF. The CDR3 nucleotides are TGTGCCAGCAGCTTAGCGCTAATCGGGGAGGATAGCAATCAGCCCCAGCATTTT.

DNA of the CDR3: TGTGCCAGCAGCCGTTGGGGTCAGCACGGAGACATGAACACTGAAGCTTTCTTT. Translated, it gives CASSRWGQHGDMNTEAFF. The chain recombines TRBV11-2 with TRBJ1-1, with D unresolved. Germline CDR1 reads SGHAT; CDR2 reads FQNNGV. V was cut by 5 bases and J by 0 bases, with 22 bases left in between. The CDR3 sequence is 18 residues long.

This chain links TRBV13 with TRBJ2-4, with D hard to call. Trimming removed 5 bases at V and 1 base at J, with 15 bases between. CDR1 is PRHDT, CDR2 FYEKMQ, per germline (reference sequence). The CDR3 is 16 residues long. CDR3 coding DNA: TGTGCCAGCAGCCCGAAAACAGAACTCGCCAAAAACATTCAGTACTTC. It yields the protein CASSPKTELAKNIQYF.

The chain combines TRBV7-3 with TRBJ1-3; D perhaps matches TRBD1 (6 bases). V shed 1 base and J shed 4 bases, with 14 bases lying between them. Germline CDR1 reads SGHTA; CDR2 reads FQGTGA. The CDR3 totals 16 residues. The CDR3 DNA follows: TGTGCCAGCAGCTTAAATTCAGGGGCGGTCGGAAACACCATATATTTT. Translated: CASSLNSGAVGNTIYF.

The V call is TRBV30, the J call TRBJ2-5; 7 nucleotides line up with TRBD2. This CDR3 region has 15 residues. The J segment lost 5 bases and the V segment lost 0 bases, leaving 9 bases of the junction unmatched. Germline V gene data show CDR1 as GTSNPN and CDR2 as SVGIG (reference sequence). The CDR3 coding sequence is TGTGCCTGGAGTGTACTTCTAGCGGCGGGTGAGACCCAGTACTTC. This encodes CAWSVLLAAGETQYF. The full variable domain, with the rest looked up from reference TRBV30 and TRBJ2-5, is SQTIHQWPATLVQPVGSPLSLECTVEGTSNPNLYWYRQAAGRGLQLLFYSVGIGQISSEVPQNLSASRPQDRQFILSSKKLLLSDSGFYLCAWSVLLAAGETQYFGPGTRLLVL.